This T cell receptor beta chain was profiled in a study of Ad26.COV2.S vaccination and SARS-CoV-2 variants listed by TCRdb under 2021. A note on the overall study: Donors in the vaccine arm were drawn from COV1001, a phase I-IIa trial of Ad26.COV2.S in healthy adults that was multicentre, randomized, double-blind and placebo-controlled. Sequencing of the TCRbeta repertoire served to evaluate the specificity and breadth of SARS-CoV-2-reactive T cell receptors following Ad26.COV2.S vaccination. Throughout the experiments and outcome assessment, investigators stayed blinded to trial group allocation. The TCR-sequenced set comprised approximately 30 samples: about 19 Ad26.COV2.S vaccine recipients, 5 placebo recipients and 8 SARS-CoV-2 convalescent individuals. Ad26.COV2.S was administered intramuscularly at 5 x 10^10 or 1 x 10^11 viral particles, either as a single shot or as two shots given 56 days apart. Trial participants were randomized into five groups of five, in which low-dose or high-dose Ad26.COV2.S was given once or twice, or placebo was given on both occasions. General conclusions and limits of the study: It was noted by the authors that total T cell responses may have been underestimated by the TCR breadth and depth analyses. The study was not powered for comparison of responses between vaccine doses or regimens. Vaccine and placebo recipients had comparable non-spike TCR breadth, which fits with the vaccine containing only spike. After vaccination, substantial breadth of spike-specific CD8+ and CD4+ T cell responses was reported. Spike-specific TCR breadth was higher in Ad26.COV2.S recipients than in placebo recipients (P = 0.0014).

Remarks on this clone: Its antigen is still unknown. Base-call qualities are not available, and no considerably larger clone is one nucleotide away.

Relative to germline, V is 6 bases shorter and J is 5 bases shorter, with 22 bases between their ends. From the cysteine through the phenylalanine, the CDR3 covers 16 amino acids. Of all the DNA, just the CDR3 is kept, 48 bases in frame from base 1. Taken from the germline V gene, the CDR1 and CDR2 loops are SNHLY and FYNNEI. Taken with the paper, the label for treatment or condition translates to: around 19 received Ad26.COV2.S at low or high dose, single or two shots; five or six received placebo; per-sample allocation not given. Repertoires of vaccine and placebo recipients were sequenced from samples taken on day 63 after the first injection. In Cohort 1b, 25 to 30 adults aged 18-55 years were enrolled at a single site in Boston, USA, between 29 July and 7 August 2020. Ad26.COV2.S was a replication-incompetent adenovirus type 26 vector expressing a prefusion-stabilized SARS-CoV-2 spike protein from the original Wuhan strain.

TCRbeta CDR3 regions were sequenced with the immunoSEQ Assay. After extraction, genomic DNA underwent amplification by bias-controlled multiplex PCR, followed by high-throughput sequencing. On the authors' methods: To quantify the absolute abundance of every unique TCRbeta CDR3 region, sequences were collapsed and filtered. T cell fraction was estimated by normalizing TCRbeta template counts to usable DNA, which was measured by amplifying reference genes present in all nucleated cells. Repertoire TCRs were annotated as SARS-CoV-2-specific when V gene, CDR3 amino acid sequence and J gene were exactly matched to a known reactive TCR set. MIRA supplied the reference SARS-CoV-2 TCR set, which was filtered for enrichment in COVID-19-positive ImmuneCODE repertoires so that public or cross-reactive TCRs were removed. Using the MIRA antigens, annotated TCRs were further analysed by specific ORF or by position within an ORF. Breadth was defined as annotated unique rearrangements over total unique productive rearrangements; depth was the summed frequency of those rearrangements. Two-sided Wilcoxon rank-sum tests were applied when comparing TCR breadth between groups. TCRdb took this table from immuneACCESS and kept in-frame rearrangements with V and J called. Such tables lack part of the clones; where checked against another copy, unresolved V genes explain under half of the gap, and the rest is unexplained. Clone size and the V and J calls come from that table; the DNA yielded D and trimming. This sample has approximately 460,000 clones in its table, and 70% to 90% of those were observed once. The ten largest account for about 1.5% of the sample.

This sample comprised peripheral blood, obtained in a trial of Ad26.COV2.S vaccine versus placebo. The source of this sequence is a person aged 18 to 59 who received the Ad26.COV2.S COVID-19 vaccine or a placebo. The chain is assembled from TRBV2 and TRBJ1-2; a weak D assignment points to TRBD1 (5 bases agree). The CDR3 reads as follows: CASRDLIDRERYGYTF. The bases are TGTGCCAGCAGAGACTTAATAGACAGAGAAAGATATGGCTACACCTTC. Outside the CDR3, residues come from the reference TRBV2 and TRBJ1-2 proteins, so the full variable domain is: EPEVTQTPSHQVTQMGQEVILRCVPISNHLYFYWYRQILGQKVEFLVSFYNNEISEKSEIFDDQFSVERPDGSNFTLKIRSTKLEDSAMYFCASRDLIDRERYGYTFGSGTRLTVV.